This T cell receptor (beta chain) was retrieved from a study of blood T cell repertoires in COVID-19. The overall study: Material from acute and convalescent COVID-19 was sourced from the United States, Italy and Spain. Sources were T cells, B-cell-depleted T cells, or PBMCs; the material itself was cDNA or gDNA.

Trimming took 2 bases from V and 1 from J; bases not matched to a gene: 4. The CDR3 sequence is 15 residues long. Germline V gives CDR1 MNHEY, CDR2 SVGAGI. How the authors handled the data: Estimated nucleated cell counts came from reference gene primer amplification. This table comes from immunoSEQ multiplex PCR, and its TCRdb copy is limited to in-frame clones, with some not included. V, J and clone size are taken as reported in that table, and D and trimming were inferred from the DNA itself. The sample comprises around 250,000 clones, 86% of which are singletons, and 9% to 15% rests with the top ten.

Sequenced input: peripheral blood. The origin of this receptor is a man older than 75 with acute or convalescent COVID-19. The V gene is TRBV6-5, the J gene TRBJ1-1, with TRBD1 identical over 7 bases. The CDR3 loop reads CASSYAEGANTEAFF. The CDR3 DNA sequence: TGTGCCAGCAGTTACGCAGAGGGGGCGAACACTGAAGCTTTCTTT.